The table lists the clone carrying this TCR beta chain with a few counts. One end of the junction is discordant with germline, which a read error may explain. DNA and RNA were both co-extracted from 20-30 mg of bulk tissue that had not been sorted. No patient had received treatment, and all had chronic HBV infection. Total RNA amounting to about 520 ng was the source from which TCR beta cDNA was made with a constant-region primer. Libraries of TCR beta came from three nested multiplex PCR rounds with slightly modified ARM-PCR. Forward primers for TRBV1-TRBV30 and a C-beta reverse primer served the first two PCR rounds, at about 11 cycles each. TCRdb redid the calling of the multiplex PCR reads with MiXCR, one entry per CDR3 protein. The repertoire holds 80,000 to 100,000 distinct CDR3 sequences, with around 68% as singletons. This sample is part of a study of tumor-infiltrating lymphocytes in primary liver carcinoma. Study-wide background: Each of the samples returned roughly 3.65 to 7.5 million productive TCRbeta reads (a yield similar across tissue types).

This CDR3 region has 12 residues. Per germline, CDR1 SGHAT and CDR2 FQNNGV. This sequence joins TRBV11-2 and TRBJ2-1; no clear D gene. The sequencing input was tumor-adjacent normal liver tissue. The TCR originated in a man between 40 and 49 years old with primary liver carcinoma and hepatitis B virus infection. CDR3 sequence: CTSSLVGHEQLF. The CDR3 DNA reads as TGTACCAGCAGCTTAGTAGGGCATGAGCAGCTCTTC.